This entry describes one T cell receptor (beta chain). The antigen this receptor binds is unknown. Base qualities are not provided; no much larger clone lies one nucleotide away. This entry comes from a study of shared T cell receptors in the human thymus (dated by TCRdb to 2020 to 2022). Regarding the complete study: The study examined how self-reactive, shared T-cell receptor alpha chains are generated in the human thymus.

At the junction V is shortened by 0 bases and J by 8 bases; bases outside the gene matches: 5. The CDR3 goes from the cysteine to the phenylalanine over 15 residues. Only the CDR3 part of the read is kept: 45 bases, read in frame from the first base. Based on the germline V gene, the CDR1 and CDR2 sequences are MGHDK and SYGVNS. Libraries came from the immunoSEQ multiplex PCR assay. TCRdb took this table from immuneACCESS and kept in-frame rearrangements with V and J called. Such tables lack part of the clones; where checked against another copy, unresolved V genes explain under half of the gap, and the rest is unexplained. This sample holds more than 300,000 clones; approximately 95% were observed only once. Jointly, the top ten make up roughly 0.02% of the sample.

The origin of this receptor is a human donor. This receptor chain uses TRBV25-1 and TRBJ1-2; 11 bases in between match TRBD1. Sequencing input: thymocytes. In nucleotide form, the sequence is TGTGCCAGCAGTGAATATCGGGACAGGGGGACAGGCTACACCTTC. Translated, this gives CASSEYRDRGTGYTF.